This T cell receptor beta chain was sequenced in a study of control samples from healthy donors and cancer patients. Libraries were prepared by immunoSEQ multiplex PCR; TCRdb keeps only in-frame clonotypes and omits some of them. The data show approximately 120,000 clones, with about nine tenths seen just once and roughly 4.4% held by the top ten. This CDR3 contains 15 residues. Per the germline V gene, CDR1 is SGHRS and CDR2 is YFSETQ. Trimming removed 3 bases from V and 4 bases from J; junction bases left unmatched: 7. The origin of this receptor is a human donor in good health. The donor label of this sample is uncertain. The source material was blood. V gene TRBV5-1 combines with J gene TRBJ1-2; 9 positions agree with TRBD1. The CDR3 sequence: CASSSTGGSSYGYTF. CDR3 nucleotides: TGCGCCAGCAGCTCCACAGGGGGCAGTAGCTATGGCTACACCTTC.